Given below is one T cell receptor beta chain in context. Its antigen is unknown. Profiled with immunoSEQ multiplex PCR; TCRdb holds only in-frame clones, not every one. This sample carries around 1.1 million clones, 70% to 80% of them seen once, and the ten largest clones take 0.5% to 0.65%. The data are from a study of shared clonotypes between healthy human individuals. Across the whole study: Three CD4 naive, three CD4 memory, two CD8 naive and one CD8 memory plate were used per donor. Study-wide results and limits: In having few donors, the study represented limited genetic and exposure-history diversity.

CDR3 length: 16 residues. V lost 5 bases, J lost 7 bases, and 9 bases stayed unmatched. Germline values: CDR1 KGHSH, CDR2 LQKENI. Splitting the CD4+ cells yielded a CD45RA+ naive subset and a CD45RA-negative memory subset. The rearrangement links TRBV18 to TRBJ1-5; 12 bases fit TRBD1. This clonotype originated in a man between 18 and 35 years old in good health. Some clones in this sample may be carry-over from other donors' samples. The specimen sequenced was memory CD4+ T cells from PBMCs. Subset specified: CD45RA-negative fraction. CDR3 DNA sequence: TGTGCCAGCTCAGGAACCGGGACAGGGGGCAGCCAGCCCCAGCATTTT. Its protein product is CASSGTGTGGSQPQHF.